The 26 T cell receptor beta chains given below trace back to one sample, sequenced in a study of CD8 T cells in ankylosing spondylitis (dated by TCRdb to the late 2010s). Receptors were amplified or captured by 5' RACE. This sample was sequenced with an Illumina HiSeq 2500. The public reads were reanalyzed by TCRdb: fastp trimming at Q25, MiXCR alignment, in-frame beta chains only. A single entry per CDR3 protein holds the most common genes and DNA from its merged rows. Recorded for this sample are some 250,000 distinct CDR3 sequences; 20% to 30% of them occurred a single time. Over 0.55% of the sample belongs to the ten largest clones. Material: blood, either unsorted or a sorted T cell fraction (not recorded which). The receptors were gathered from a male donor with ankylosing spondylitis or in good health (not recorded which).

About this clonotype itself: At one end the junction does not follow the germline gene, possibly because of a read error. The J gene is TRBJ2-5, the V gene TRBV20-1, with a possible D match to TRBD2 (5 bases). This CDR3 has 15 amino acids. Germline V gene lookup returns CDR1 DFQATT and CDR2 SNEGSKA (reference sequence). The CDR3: CGAAVGEAARETQYF. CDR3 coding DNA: TGCGGTGCTGCAGTTGGGGAAGCGGCAAGAGAGACCCAGTACTTC.

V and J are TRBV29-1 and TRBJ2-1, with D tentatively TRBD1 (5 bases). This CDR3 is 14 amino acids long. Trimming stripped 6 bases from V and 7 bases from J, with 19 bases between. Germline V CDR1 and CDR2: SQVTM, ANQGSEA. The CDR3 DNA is TGCAGCGTCCCCACTCCCCCAGGGCGAAATGAGCAGTTCTTC. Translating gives CSVPTPPGRNEQFF.

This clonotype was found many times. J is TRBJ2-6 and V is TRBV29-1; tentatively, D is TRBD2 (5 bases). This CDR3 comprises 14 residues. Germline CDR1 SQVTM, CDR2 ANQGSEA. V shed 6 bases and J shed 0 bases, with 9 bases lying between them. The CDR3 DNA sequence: TGCAGCGTACCCGGGGACTCTGGGGCCAACGTCCTGACTTTC. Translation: CSVPGDSGANVLTF.

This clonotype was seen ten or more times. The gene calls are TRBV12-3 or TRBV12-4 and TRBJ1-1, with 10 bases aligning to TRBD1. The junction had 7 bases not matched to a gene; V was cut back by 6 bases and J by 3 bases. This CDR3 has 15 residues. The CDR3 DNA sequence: TGTGCCAGCAGGGGGGGACAGGGGCTTCACACTGAAGCTTTCTTT. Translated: CASRGGQGLHTEAFF.

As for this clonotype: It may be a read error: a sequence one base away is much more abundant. The CDR3: CASSFLAGGNQPQHF. The CDR3 DNA follows: TGTGCCAGCAGCTTCCTCGCAGGGGGCAATCAGCCCCAGCATTTT. The rearrangement uses TRBV7-8 and TRBJ1-5, with D perhaps matching TRBD1 (6 bases). The CDR3 has 15 amino acids. Between the trimmed V and J ends, which lost 3 bases and 2 bases, there was a span of 11 bases. Germline V CDR1 and CDR2: SGHVS, FQNEAQ.

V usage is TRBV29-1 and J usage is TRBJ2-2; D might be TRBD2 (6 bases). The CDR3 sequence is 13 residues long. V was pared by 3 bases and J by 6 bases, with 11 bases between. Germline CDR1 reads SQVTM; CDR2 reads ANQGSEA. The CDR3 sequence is CSVETSRAGELFF. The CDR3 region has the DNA TGCAGCGTTGAGACTAGTAGGGCCGGGGAGCTGTTTTTT.

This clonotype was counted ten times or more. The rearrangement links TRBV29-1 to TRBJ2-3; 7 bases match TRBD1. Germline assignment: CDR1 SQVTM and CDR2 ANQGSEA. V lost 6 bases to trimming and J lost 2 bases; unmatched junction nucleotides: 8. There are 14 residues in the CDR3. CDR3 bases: TGCAGCGTGGGCGGACAGGCCTACACAGATACGCAGTATTTT. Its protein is CSVGGQAYTDTQYF.

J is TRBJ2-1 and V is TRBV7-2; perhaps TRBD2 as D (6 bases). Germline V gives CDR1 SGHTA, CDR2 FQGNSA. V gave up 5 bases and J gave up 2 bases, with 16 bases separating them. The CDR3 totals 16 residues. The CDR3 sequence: CASSLRVRGTYNEQFF. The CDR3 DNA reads TGTGCCAGCAGCCTTAGGGTACGGGGGACCTACAATGAGCAGTTCTTC.

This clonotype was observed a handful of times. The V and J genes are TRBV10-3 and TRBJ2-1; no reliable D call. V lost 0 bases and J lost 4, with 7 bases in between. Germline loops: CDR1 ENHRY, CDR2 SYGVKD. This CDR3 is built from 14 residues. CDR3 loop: CAISESAEYNEQFF. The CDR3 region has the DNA TGTGCCATCAGTGAGTCGGCAGAATACAATGAGCAGTTCTTC.

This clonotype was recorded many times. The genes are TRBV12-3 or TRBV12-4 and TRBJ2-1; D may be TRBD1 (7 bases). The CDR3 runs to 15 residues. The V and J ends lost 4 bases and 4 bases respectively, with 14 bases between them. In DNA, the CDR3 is TGTGCCAGCAGTTACAGGGGTGGGGGGTACAATGAGCAGTTCTTC. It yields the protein CASSYRGGGYNEQFF.

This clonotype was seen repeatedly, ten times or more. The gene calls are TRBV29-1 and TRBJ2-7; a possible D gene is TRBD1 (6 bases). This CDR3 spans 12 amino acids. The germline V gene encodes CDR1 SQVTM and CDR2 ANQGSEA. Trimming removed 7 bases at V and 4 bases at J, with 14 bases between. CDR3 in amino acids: CSGAGQKYEQYF. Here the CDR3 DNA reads TGCAGCGGAGCCGGACAGAAATACGAGCAGTACTTC.

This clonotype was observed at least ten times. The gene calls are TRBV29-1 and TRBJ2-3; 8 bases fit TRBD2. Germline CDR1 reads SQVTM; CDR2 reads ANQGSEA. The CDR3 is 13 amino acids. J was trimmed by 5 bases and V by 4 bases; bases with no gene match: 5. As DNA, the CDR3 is TGCAGCGTTGCAGCGGGGGTAGGAGATACGCAGTATTTT. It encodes CSVAAGVGDTQYF.

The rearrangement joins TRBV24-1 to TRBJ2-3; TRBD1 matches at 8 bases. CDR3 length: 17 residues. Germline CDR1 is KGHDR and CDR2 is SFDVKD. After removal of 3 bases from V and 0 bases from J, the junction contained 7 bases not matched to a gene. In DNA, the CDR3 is TGTGCCACCAGTGATCTCGCCGGGACAGGCAGCACAGATACGCAGTATTTT. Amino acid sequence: CATSDLAGTGSTDTQYF.

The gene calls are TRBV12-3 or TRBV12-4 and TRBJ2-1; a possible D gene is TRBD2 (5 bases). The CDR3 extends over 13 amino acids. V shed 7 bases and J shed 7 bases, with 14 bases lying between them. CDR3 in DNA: TGTGCCAGCAAAAGGAACGGGGTAAATGAGCAGTTCTTC. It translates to CASKRNGVNEQFF.

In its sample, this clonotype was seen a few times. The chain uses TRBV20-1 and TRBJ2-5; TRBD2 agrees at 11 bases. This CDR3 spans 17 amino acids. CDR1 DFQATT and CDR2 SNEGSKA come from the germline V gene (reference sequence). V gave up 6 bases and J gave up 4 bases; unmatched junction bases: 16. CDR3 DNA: TGCAGTGCCCTGCGCGGTGGGCTAGCGGGGGGAAGAGAGACCCAGTACTTC. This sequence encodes CSALRGGLAGGRETQYF.

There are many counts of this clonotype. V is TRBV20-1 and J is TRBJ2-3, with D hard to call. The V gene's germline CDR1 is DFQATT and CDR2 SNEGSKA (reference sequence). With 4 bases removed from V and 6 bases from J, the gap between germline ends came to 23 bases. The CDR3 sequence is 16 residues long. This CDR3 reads CSATVTVTGWADTQYF. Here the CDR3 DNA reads TGCAGTGCTACGGTGACGGTCACCGGCTGGGCGGATACGCAGTATTTT.

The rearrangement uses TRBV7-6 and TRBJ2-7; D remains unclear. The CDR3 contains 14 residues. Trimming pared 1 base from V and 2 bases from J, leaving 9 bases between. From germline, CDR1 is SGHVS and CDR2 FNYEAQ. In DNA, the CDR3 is TGTGCCAGCAGCTTAGAGGCCAGACCCTACGAGCAGTACTTC. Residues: CASSLEARPYEQYF.

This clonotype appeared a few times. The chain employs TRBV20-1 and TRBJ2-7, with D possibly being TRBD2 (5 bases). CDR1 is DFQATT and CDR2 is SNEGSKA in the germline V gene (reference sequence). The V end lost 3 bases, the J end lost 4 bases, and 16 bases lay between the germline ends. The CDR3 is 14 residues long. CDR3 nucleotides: TGCAGTGCTAGGATCCGCGAGGGCCCGTACGAGCAGTACTTC. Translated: CSARIREGPYEQYF.

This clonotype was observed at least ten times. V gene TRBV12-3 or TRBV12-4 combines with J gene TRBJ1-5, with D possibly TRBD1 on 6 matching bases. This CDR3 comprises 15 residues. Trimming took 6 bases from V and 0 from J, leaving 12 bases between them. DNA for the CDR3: TGTGCCAGCAGGCAGACAGGAGGTAGCAATCAGCCCCAGCATTTT. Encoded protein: CASRQTGGSNQPQHF.

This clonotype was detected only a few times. As DNA, the CDR3 is TGTGCCAGCTACTCTAGTGGGTATGGCTACACCTTC. Its protein product is CASYSSGYGYTF. The chain employs TRBV9 and TRBJ1-2; D call uncertain. V lost 7 bases to trimming and J lost 5 bases, with 12 bases between them. There are 12 residues in the CDR3. Germline V gene lookup returns CDR1 SGDLS and CDR2 YYNGEE. Full variable domain (remainder filled in from reference TRBV9 and TRBJ1-2): DSGVTQTPKHLITATGQRVTLRCSPRSGDLSVYWYQQSLDQGLQFLIQYYNGEERAKGNILERFSAQQFPDLHSELNLSSLELGDSALYFCASYSSGYGYTFGSGTRLTVV.

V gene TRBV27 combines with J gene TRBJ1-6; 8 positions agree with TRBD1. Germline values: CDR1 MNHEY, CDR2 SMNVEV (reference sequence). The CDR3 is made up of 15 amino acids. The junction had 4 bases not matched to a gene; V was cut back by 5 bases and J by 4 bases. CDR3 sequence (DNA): TGTGCCAGCAGTCCAAGGACAGGGTATAATTCACCCCTCCACTTT. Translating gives CASSPRTGYNSPLHF.

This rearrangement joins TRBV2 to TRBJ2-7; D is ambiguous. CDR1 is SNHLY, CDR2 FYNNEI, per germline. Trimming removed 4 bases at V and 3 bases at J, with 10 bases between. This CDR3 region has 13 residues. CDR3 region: CASSVFRYYEQYF. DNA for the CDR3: TGTGCCAGCAGTGTTTTCCGGTACTACGAGCAGTACTTC.

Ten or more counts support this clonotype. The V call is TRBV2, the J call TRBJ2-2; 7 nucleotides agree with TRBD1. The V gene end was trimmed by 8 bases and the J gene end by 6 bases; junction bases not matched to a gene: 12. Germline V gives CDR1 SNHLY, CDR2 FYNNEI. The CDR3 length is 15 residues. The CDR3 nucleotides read TGTGCCAGCTCGCTAACAGGGGACGGGTCCGGGGAGCTGTTTTTT. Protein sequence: CASSLTGDGSGELFF.

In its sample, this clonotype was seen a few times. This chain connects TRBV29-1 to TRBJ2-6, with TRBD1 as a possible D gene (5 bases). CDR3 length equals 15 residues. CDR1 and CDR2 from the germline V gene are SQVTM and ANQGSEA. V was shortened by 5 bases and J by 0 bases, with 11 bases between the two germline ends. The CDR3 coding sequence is TGCAGCGTTTGGCAGGGTTCCTCTGGGGCCAACGTCCTGACTTTC. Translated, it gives CSVWQGSSGANVLTF.

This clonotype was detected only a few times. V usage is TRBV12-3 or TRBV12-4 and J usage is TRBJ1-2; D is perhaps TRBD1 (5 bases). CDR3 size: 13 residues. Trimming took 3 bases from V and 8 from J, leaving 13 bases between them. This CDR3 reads CASSLSRGSGYTF. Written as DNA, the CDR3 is TGTGCCAGCAGTTTGAGTAGGGGCAGCGGCTACACCTTC.

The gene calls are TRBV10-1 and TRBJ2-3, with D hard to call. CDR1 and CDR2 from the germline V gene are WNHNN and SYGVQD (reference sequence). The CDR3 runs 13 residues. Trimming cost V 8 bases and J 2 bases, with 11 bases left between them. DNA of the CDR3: TGCGCCAGCGCCTTGGACCCCACAGATACGCAGTATTTT. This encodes CASALDPTDTQYF.